The text below deals with one T cell receptor (beta chain). Germline CDR1 reads MNHEY; CDR2 reads SVGAGI. The V gene end was trimmed by 6 bases and the J gene end by 4 bases; junction bases not matched to a gene: 2. This CDR3 has 12 residues. Only in-frame clones appear in the TCRdb table, and some are missing; sequencing was by immunoSEQ multiplex PCR. This sample has some 460,000 clones, with 87% found just once. Individuals drawn from approximately 26 US areas were roughly 18 to 95 years old. The entry originates in a study of blood T cell repertoires in COVID-19. This rearrangement joins TRBV6-5 to TRBJ1-2; TRBD1 agrees at 7 bases. The receptor comes from a woman between 18 and 30 years old with acute COVID-19. Sequencing was performed on PBMCs or T cells enriched from blood (not recorded which). The CDR3: CASRGDSYGYTF. The CDR3 DNA reads as TGTGCCAGCAGGGGGGACAGCTATGGCTACACCTTC.